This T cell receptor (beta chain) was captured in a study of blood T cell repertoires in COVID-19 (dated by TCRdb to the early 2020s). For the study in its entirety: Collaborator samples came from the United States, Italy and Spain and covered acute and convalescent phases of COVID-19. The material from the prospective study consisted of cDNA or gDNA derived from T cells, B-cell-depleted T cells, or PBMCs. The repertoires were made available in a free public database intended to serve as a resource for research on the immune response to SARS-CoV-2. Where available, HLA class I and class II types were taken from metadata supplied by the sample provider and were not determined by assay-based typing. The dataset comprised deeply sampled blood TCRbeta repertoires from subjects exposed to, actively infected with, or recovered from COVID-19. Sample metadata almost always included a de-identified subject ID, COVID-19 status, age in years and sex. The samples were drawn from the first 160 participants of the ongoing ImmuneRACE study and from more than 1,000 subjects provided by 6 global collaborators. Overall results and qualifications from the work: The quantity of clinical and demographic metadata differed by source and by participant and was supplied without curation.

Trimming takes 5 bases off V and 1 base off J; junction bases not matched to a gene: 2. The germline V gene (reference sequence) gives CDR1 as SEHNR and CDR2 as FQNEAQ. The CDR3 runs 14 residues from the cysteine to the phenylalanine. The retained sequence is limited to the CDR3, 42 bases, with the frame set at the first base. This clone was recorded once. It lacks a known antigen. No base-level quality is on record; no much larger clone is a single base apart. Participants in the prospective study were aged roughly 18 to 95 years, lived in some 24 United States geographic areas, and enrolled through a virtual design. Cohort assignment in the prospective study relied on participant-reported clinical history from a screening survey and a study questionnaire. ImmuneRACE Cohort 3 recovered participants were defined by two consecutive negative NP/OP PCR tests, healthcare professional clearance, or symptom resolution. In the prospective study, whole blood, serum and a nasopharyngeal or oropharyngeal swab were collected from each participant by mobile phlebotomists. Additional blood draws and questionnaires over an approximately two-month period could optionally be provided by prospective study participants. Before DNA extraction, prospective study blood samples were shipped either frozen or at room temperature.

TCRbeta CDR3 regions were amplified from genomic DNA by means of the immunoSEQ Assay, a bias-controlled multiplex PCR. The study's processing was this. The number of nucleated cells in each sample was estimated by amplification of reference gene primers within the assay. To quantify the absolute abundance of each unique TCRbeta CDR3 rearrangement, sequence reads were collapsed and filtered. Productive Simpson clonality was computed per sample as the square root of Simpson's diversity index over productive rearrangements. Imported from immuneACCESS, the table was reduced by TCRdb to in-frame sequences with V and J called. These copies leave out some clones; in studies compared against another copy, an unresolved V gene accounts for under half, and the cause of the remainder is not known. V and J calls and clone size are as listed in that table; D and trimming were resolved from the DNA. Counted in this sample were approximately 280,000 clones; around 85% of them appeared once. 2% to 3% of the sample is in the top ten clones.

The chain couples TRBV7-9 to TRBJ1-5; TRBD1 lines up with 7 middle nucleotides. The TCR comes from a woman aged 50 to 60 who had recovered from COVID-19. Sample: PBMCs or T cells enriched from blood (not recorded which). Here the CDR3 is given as CASSQTGSNQPQHF. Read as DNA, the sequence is TGTGCCAGCAGCCAGACAGGGAGCAATCAGCCCCAGCATTTT.